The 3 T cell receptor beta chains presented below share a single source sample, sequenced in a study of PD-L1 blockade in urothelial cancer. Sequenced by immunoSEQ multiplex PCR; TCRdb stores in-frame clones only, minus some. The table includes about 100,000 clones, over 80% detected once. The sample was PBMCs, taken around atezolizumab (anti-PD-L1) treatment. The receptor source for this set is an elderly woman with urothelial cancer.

CDR3 loop: CASSLPSRGVGNQPQHF. For the CDR3, the DNA is TGTGCCAGCAGTTTACCGAGCAGGGGAGTTGGCAATCAGCCCCAGCATTTT. The genes are TRBV27 and TRBJ1-5; D may be TRBD1 (6 bases). The CDR3 contains 17 residues. Deletions cut 2 bases from V and 2 bases from J, with 16 bases between. The germline gives CDR1 MNHEY, CDR2 SMNVEV (reference sequence).

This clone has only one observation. Here the CDR3 DNA reads TGTGCCACCTCGACTGGACTAGCGGGAGTTCGCAATGAGCAGTTCTTC. It specifies CATSTGLAGVRNEQFF. This sequence joins TRBV5-6 and TRBJ2-1; 13 bases match TRBD2. Germline V CDR1 and CDR2: SGHDT, YYEEEE. The CDR3 loop spans 16 amino acids. Trimming at V came to 9 bases and at J to 6 bases, leaving 12 bases not matched to a gene.

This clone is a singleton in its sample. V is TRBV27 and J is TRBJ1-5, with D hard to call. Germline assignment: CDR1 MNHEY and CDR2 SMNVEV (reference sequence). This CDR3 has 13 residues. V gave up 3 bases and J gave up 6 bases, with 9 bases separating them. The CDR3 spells CASSFREAQPQHF. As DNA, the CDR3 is TGTGCCAGCAGTTTTCGGGAGGCTCAGCCCCAGCATTTT.